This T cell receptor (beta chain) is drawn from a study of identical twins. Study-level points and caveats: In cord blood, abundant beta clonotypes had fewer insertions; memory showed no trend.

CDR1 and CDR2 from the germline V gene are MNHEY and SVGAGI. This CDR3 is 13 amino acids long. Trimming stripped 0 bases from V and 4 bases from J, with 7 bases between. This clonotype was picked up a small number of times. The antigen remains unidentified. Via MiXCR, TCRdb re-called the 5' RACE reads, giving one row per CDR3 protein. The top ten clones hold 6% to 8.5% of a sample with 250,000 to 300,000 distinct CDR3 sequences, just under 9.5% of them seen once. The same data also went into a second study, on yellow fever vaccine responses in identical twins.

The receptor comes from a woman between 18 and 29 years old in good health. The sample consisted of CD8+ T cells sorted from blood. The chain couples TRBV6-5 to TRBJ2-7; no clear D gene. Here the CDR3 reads CASSYSGEYEQYF. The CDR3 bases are TGTGCCAGCAGTTACTCTGGGGAATACGAGCAGTACTTC.